One sample yielded the 9 T cell receptor beta chains listed below, sequenced in a study of cytomegalovirus exposure and HLA in healthy donors. 13 Jbeta primers and 60 Vbeta primers were used for the PCR. Produced via immunoSEQ multiplex PCR; TCRdb's table is partial and in-frame only. The table lists 200,000 or so clones, over 65% of them singletons. The sequencing input was PBMCs. These receptors originate from a boy between 2 and 10 years old in good health and CMV-seronegative.

This clone was picked up one time. V is TRBV27 and J is TRBJ1-1; D unclear. CDR1 and CDR2 from the germline V gene are MNHEY and SMNVEV (reference sequence). This CDR3 contains 12 residues. The V end was cut by 7 bases, the J end by 7 bases, with 13 bases between. The CDR3 DNA is TGTGCCAGCATGCGGGGAGATTTTGAAGCTTTCTTT. Encoded protein: CASMRGDFEAFF.

This sequence joins TRBV7-2 and TRBJ2-3, with 8 nucleotides matching TRBD2. V trimming: 5 bases; J trimming: 2 bases; junction bases outside the gene matches: 12. This CDR3 has 17 residues. Looked up from germline, CDR1 is SGHTA and CDR2 is FQGNSA. CDR3 loop: CASSTPQRGYYTDTQYF. DNA for the CDR3: TGTGCCAGCAGCACCCCCCAGCGGGGGTATTACACAGATACGCAGTATTTT.

The chain is built from TRBV29-1 and TRBJ2-3, with TRBD1 identical over 8 bases. V shed 3 bases, J shed 4 bases, and the junction held 6 bases outside the gene matches. CDR3 length equals 14 residues. Germline CDR1 and CDR2: SQVTM and ANQGSEA. The CDR3 bases are TGCAGCGTTGATGGCGGGACAGGACCAGATACGCAGTATTTT. It is translated as CSVDGGTGPDTQYF.

This chain links TRBV19 with TRBJ2-7, with a weak D call TRBD2 (5 bases). V was trimmed by 8 bases and J by 9 bases, leaving 14 bases between them. Germline-derived CDR1 and CDR2 are LNHDA and SQIVND (reference sequence). CDR3 size: 11 residues. As DNA, the CDR3 is TGTGCCAGTTCTCCGGGGAACGGGCAGTACTTC. This gives the protein CASSPGNGQYF.

This rearrangement joins TRBV4-1 to TRBJ2-7, with 11 nucleotides matching TRBD2. The CDR3 length is 17 residues. V trimming: 2 bases; J trimming: 4 bases; junction bases outside the gene matches: 10. Germline assignment: CDR1 MGHRA and CDR2 YSYEKL. CDR3 in DNA: TGCGCCAGCAGCCAATTTAGCGGGGGGGCCGTTGGGTACGAGCAGTACTTC. Encoded protein: CASSQFSGGAVGYEQYF.

This clone showed up just a few times. The chain carries TRBV7-2 and TRBJ2-7; tentative D call: TRBD2 (6 bases). Trimming took 7 bases from V and 3 from J, leaving 16 bases between them. CDR1 SGHTA and CDR2 FQGNSA come from the germline V gene. The CDR3 covers 14 residues. CDR3 DNA: TGTGCCAGCACCCCGACTCGGGGGATCTACGAGCAGTACTTC. It codes for CASTPTRGIYEQYF. Supplemented by reference TRBV7-2 and TRBJ2-7, the full variable domain reads GAGVSQSPSNKVTEKGKDVELRCDPISGHTALYWYRQSLGQGLEFLIYFQGNSAPDKSGLPSDRFSAERTGGSVSTLTIQRTQQEDSAVYLCASTPTRGIYEQYFGPGTRLTVT.

The chain couples TRBV10-2 to TRBJ2-3; no firm D call. The CDR3 has 14 residues. The V gene lost 2 bases and the J gene lost 6 bases, with 12 bases spanning the gap. Per the germline V gene, CDR1 is WSHSY and CDR2 is SAAADI. The CDR3 region is CASSEIPPRDTQYF. The CDR3 DNA sequence: TGCGCCAGCAGTGAGATCCCTCCGCGGGATACGCAGTATTTT.

CDR3 protein: CASSLALAGGTDTQYF. CDR3 coding DNA: TGCGCCAGCAGCTTGGCTCTAGCGGGAGGCACAGATACGCAGTATTTT. The chain links TRBV5-1 to TRBJ2-3; TRBD2 agrees at 10 bases. Germline V CDR1 and CDR2: SGHRS, YFSETQ. V lost 0 bases and J lost 1; bases outside the gene matches: 2. The CDR3 sequence is 16 residues long. Full variable domain (missing parts from reference TRBV5-1 and TRBJ2-3): KAGVTQTPRYLIKTRGQQVTLSCSPISGHRSVSWYQQTPGQGLQFLFEYFSETQRNKGNFPGRFSGRQFSNSRSEMNVSTLELGDSALYLCASSLALAGGTDTQYFGPGTRLTVL.

The chain joins TRBV27 to TRBJ1-3; the D is unclear. Germline lookup yields CDR1 MNHEY and CDR2 SMNVEV (reference sequence). The V and J ends lost 0 bases and 0 bases respectively, with 6 bases between them. The CDR3 runs 15 residues. The CDR3 reads CASSLSGSSGNTIYF. The CDR3 DNA is TGTGCCAGCAGTTTATCGGGCAGCTCTGGAAACACCATATATTTT.